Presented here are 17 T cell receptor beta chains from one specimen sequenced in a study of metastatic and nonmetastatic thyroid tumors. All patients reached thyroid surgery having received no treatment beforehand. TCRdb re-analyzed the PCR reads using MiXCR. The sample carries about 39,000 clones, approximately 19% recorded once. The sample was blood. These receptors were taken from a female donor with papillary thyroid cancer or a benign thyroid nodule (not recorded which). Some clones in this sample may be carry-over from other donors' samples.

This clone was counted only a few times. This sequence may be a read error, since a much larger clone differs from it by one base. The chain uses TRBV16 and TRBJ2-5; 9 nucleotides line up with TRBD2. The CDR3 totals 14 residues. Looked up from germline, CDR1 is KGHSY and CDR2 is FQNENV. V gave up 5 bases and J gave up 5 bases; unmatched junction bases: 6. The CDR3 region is CASSGTTSGETQYF. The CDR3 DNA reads TGTGCCAGCAGCGGCACTACTAGCGGGGAGACCCAGTACTTC.

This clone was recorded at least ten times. The CDR3 coding sequence is TGTGCCAGCAGCGTCGGAGGGGATCAGGGCTCTGGGGCCAACGTCCTGACTTTC. Its translation is CASSVGGDQGSGANVLTF. The chain recombines TRBV7-8 with TRBJ2-6, with a tentative D call TRBD2 (6 bases). The V and J ends lost 5 bases and 0 bases respectively, with 17 bases between them. The CDR3 runs to 18 residues. CDR1 and CDR2 from the germline V gene are SGHVS and FQNEAQ.

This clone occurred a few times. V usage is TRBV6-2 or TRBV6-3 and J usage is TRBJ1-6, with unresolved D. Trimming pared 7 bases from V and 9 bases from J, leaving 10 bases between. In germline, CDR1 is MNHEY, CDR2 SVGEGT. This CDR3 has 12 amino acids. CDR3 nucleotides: TGTGCCAGCACCCCCGGCATTTCACCCCTCCACTTT. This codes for CASTPGISPLHF.

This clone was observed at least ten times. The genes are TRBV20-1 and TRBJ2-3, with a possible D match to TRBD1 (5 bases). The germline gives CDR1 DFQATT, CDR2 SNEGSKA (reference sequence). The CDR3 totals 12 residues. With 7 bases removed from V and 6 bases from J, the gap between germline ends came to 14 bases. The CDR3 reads CSGRTGRDTQYF. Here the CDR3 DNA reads TGCAGTGGGAGAACAGGCAGGGATACGCAGTATTTT.

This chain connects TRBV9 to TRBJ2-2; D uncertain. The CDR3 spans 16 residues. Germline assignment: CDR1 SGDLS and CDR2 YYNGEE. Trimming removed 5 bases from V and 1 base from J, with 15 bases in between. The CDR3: CASRAEGRRNTGELFF. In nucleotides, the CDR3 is TGTGCCAGCAGAGCAGAAGGACGGAGGAACACCGGGGAGCTGTTTTTT.

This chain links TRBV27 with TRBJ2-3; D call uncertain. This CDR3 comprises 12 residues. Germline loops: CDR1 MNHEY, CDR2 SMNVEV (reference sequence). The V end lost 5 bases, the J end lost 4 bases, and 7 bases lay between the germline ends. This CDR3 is CASSPTSDTQYF. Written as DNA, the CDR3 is TGTGCCAGCAGTCCGACCTCAGATACGCAGTATTTT.

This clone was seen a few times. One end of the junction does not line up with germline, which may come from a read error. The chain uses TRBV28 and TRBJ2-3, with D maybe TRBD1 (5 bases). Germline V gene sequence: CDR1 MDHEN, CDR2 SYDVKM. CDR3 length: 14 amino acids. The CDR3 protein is CASSLVGPRDTKYF. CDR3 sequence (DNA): TGTGCCAGCAGTTTAGTGGGGCCTCGAGATACGAAGTATTTT.

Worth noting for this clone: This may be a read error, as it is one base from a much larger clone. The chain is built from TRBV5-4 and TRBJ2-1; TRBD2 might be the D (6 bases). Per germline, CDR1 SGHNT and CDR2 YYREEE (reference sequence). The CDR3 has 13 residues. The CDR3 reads CASSLERADDQFF. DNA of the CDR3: TGTGCCAGCAGCTTGGAGCGGGCGGATGATCAGTTCTTC.

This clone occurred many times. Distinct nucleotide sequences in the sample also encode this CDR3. The CDR3 is CASSTGSEKLFF. CDR3 coding DNA: TGTGCCAGCTCGACAGGGAGTGAAAAACTGTTTTTT. The chain links TRBV18 to TRBJ1-4; 7 nucleotides line up with TRBD1. The CDR3 runs to 12 residues. Losses at the gene ends were 6 bases for V and 7 bases for J; bases not matched to a gene: 2. Germline V gene data show CDR1 as KGHSH and CDR2 as LQKENI.

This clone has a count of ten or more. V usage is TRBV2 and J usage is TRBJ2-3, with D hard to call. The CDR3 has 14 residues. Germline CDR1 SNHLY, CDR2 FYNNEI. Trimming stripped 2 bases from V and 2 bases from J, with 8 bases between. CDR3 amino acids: CASSEMAATDTQYF. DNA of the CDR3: TGTGCCAGCAGTGAAATGGCAGCCACAGATACGCAGTATTTT.

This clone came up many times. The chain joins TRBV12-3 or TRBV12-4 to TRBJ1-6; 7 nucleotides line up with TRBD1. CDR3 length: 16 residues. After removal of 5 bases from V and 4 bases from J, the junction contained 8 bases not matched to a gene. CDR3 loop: CASSRTGGGYNSPLHF. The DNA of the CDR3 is TGTGCCAGCAGTCGGACAGGAGGGGGGTATAATTCACCCCTCCACTTT.

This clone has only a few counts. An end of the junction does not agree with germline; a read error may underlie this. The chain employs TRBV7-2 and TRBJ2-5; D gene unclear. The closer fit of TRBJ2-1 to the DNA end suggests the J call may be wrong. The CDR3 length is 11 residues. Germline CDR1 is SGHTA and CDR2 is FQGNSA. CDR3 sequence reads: CSSSNLNDQFF. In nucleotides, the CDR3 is TGTTCCAGCAGCAACCTGAATGATCAGTTCTTC.

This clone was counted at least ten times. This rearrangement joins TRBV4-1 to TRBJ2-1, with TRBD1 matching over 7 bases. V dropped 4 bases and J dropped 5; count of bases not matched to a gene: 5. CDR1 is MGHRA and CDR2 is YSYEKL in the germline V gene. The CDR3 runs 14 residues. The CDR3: CASSRGGKDNEQFF. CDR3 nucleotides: TGCGCCAGCAGCCGAGGGGGCAAAGACAATGAGCAGTTCTTC.

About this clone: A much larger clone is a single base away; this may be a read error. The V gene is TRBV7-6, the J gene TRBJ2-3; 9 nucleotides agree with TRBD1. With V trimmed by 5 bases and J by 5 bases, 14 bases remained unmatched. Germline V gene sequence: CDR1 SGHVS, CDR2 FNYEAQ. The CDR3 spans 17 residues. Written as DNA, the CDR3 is TGTGCCAGCAGCCGTCACGGACTTGACAGGGGGAGAGATACGCAGTATTTT. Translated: CASSRHGLDRGRDTQYF.

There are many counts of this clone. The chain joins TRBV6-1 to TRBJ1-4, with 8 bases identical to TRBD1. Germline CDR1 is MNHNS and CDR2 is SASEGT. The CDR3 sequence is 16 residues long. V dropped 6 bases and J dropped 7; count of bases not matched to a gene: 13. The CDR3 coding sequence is TGTGCCAGCAGCCCACCCACCGGGACAGGAGCTGAAAAACTGTTTTTT. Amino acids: CASSPPTGTGAEKLFF.

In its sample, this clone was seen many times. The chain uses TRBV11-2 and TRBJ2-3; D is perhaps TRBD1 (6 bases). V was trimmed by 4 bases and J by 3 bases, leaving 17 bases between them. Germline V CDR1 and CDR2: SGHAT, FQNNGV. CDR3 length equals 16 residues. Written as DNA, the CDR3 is TGTGCCAGCAGCTCAGGCGTAGGGGGATGGACAGATACGCAGTATTTT. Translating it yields CASSSGVGGWTDTQYF.

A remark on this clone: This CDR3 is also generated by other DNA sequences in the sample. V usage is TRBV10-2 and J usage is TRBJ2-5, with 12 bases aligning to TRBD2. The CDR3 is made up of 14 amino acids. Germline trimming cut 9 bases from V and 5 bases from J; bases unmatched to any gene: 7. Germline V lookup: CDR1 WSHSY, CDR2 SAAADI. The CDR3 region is CASTPTSGGETQYF. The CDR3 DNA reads TGCGCCAGTACCCCAACTAGCGGGGGGGAGACCCAGTACTTC.